This T cell receptor (beta chain) was identified during a study of blood T cell repertoires in COVID-19 (dated by TCRdb to about 2020). About the full investigation: Samples covering the acute and convalescent phases of COVID-19 were provided by collaborators in the United States, Italy and Spain. Subjects who had been exposed to COVID-19, were actively infected with it, or had recovered from it provided the deeply sampled blood TCRbeta repertoires that made up the dataset. Where available, HLA class I and class II types were obtained from metadata supplied by the sample provider rather than from assay-based typing. The repertoires were made available in a free public database intended to serve as a resource for research on the immune response to SARS-CoV-2. The prospective study material was composed of cDNA or gDNA derived from T cells, B-cell-depleted T cells, or PBMCs. Nearly every sample came with metadata listing a de-identified subject ID, COVID-19 status, age in years and sex. The samples were drawn from two sources: the first 160 participants of the ongoing ImmuneRACE study, and 1,254 subjects contributed by 6 global collaborators.

Worth noting for this clone: Its antigen is not yet known. No much larger clonotype is one base removed from it; base qualities were not supplied.

CDR1 MDHEN and CDR2 SYDVKM are derived from the germline V gene. Including the terminal cysteine and phenylalanine, the CDR3 comprises 14 residues. Only the CDR3 portion is preserved as DNA: 42 bases, with reading frame beginning at the first base. The junction shows trimming of 2 bases on V and 2 bases on J, plus 7 bases between the germline ends. Overall study results and their limits: The amount of clinical and demographic metadata varied by source and participant and was provided uncurated.

The collaborating institutions used their own protocols to collect whole blood in K2EDTA tubes. For TCRbeta analysis, collaborators shipped samples in one of three forms: frozen whole blood, isolated PBMCs, or DNA extracted from either of those sample types. TCRbeta CDR3 regions were amplified from genomic DNA by means of the immunoSEQ Assay, a bias-controlled multiplex PCR. The paper's processing steps were these. The number of nucleated cells in each sample was estimated from the amplification of reference gene primers within the assay. To quantify the absolute abundance of each unique TCRbeta CDR3 rearrangement, sequence reads were collapsed and filtered. For each sample, productive Simpson clonality was calculated by taking the square root of Simpson's diversity index across productive rearrangements. TCRdb provides this immuneACCESS table in a form limited to in-frame rearrangements. Some clones are lacking; in checked studies, under half of them reflect an unresolved V gene, and why the rest are absent is not known. V and J calls and clone size follow that table, whereas D and trimming were derived from the DNA. The sample data list 260,000 or so clones, and around 82% of these were observed just once. Roughly 8.6% of the sample goes to the ten largest clones.

The V gene is TRBV28 and the J gene is TRBJ2-1; no D segment can be confidently identified. The clonotype comes from a human donor in a cohort sampled during active COVID-19. The specimen was peripheral blood. DNA sequence: TGTGCCAGCAGTTTAACGGCGGCCTACAATGAGCAGTTCTTC. Its protein reads: CASSLTAAYNEQFF.